A selection of T cell receptor beta chains follows, all from one sample in a study of T cells in Graves' hyperthyroidism and ophthalmopathy. One entry per CDR3 protein results from TCRdb running MiXCR on the multiplex PCR reads. The sample includes approximately 720,000 distinct CDR3 sequences, about 17% of them seen just once. Material for sequencing was blood. These receptors were obtained from a woman between 50 and 59 years old with Graves' hyperthyroidism that later progressed to Graves' ophthalmopathy. Both conserved end residues are part of each CDR3. D genes are given only for firm matches. Rows give clone size only sometimes, using once, few, many, or a class for an expanded clone.

D: NA; V: TRBV12-3/TRBV12-4; size: many; J: TRBJ1-5; CDR3: CATQGTSGQPQHF; DNA: TGTGCCACCCAGGGTACTTCAGGTCAGCCCCAGCATTTT
D: TRBD1; V: TRBV7-9; size: NA; J: TRBJ2-7; CDR3: CASSPPGQNTNYEQYF; DNA: TGTGCCAGCAGCCCCCCGGGACAGAATACGAACTACGAGCAGTACTTC
D: TRBD2; V: TRBV7-3; size: many; J: TRBJ2-3; CDR3: CASSASASGGADTQYF; DNA: TGTGCCAGCAGCGCCTCAGCTAGCGGGGGGGCAGATACGCAGTATTTT
D: NA; V: TRBV7-9; size: many; J: TRBJ2-3; CDR3: CASSLIGQITDTQYF; DNA: TGTGCCAGCAGCTTAATAGGGCAGATCACAGATACGCAGTATTTT
D: NA; V: TRBV10-2; size: many; J: TRBJ1-2; CDR3: CASSERGYYGYTF; DNA: TGCGCCAGCAGTGAACGGGGGTACTATGGCTACACCTTC
D: NA; V: TRBV29-1; size: NA; J: TRBJ1-2; CDR3: CSVDTGSLLGYTF; DNA: TGCAGCGTTGATACAGGGTCCCTGTTAGGCTACACCTTC
D: TRBD1; V: TRBV11-3; size: many; J: TRBJ2-3; CDR3: CASSLEGRQGAGDTQYF; DNA: TGTGCCAGCAGTCTAGAGGGTAGACAGGGGGCAGGAGATACGCAGTATTTT
D: NA; V: TRBV6-1; size: NA; J: TRBJ2-5; CDR3: CASSGAETQYF; DNA: TGTGCCAGCAGTGGGGCAGAGACCCAGTACTTC
D: NA; V: TRBV30; size: few; J: TRBJ2-6; CDR3: CACNRDSGANVLTF; DNA: TGTGCCTGTAACAGGGACTCTGGGGCCAACGTCCTGACTTTC
D: NA; V: TRBV2; size: many; J: TRBJ2-7; CDR3: CASRSDVPTYEQYF; DNA: TGTGCCAGCAGATCGGACGTACCAACCTACGAGCAGTACTTC
D: NA; V: TRBV20-1; size: many; J: TRBJ1-1; CDR3: CSAREKWGDTEAFF; DNA: TGCAGTGCTAGAGAGAAATGGGGGGACACTGAAGCTTTCTTT
D: NA; V: TRBV18; size: many; J: TRBJ1-1; CDR3: CASSLQNTEAFF; DNA: TGTGCCAGCAGCTTACAGAACACTGAAGCTTTCTTT
D: TRBD2; V: TRBV9; size: few; J: TRBJ2-5; CDR3: CASSVGGAGTQETQYF; DNA: TGTGCCAGCAGCGTAGGAGGAGCGGGGACCCAAGAGACCCAGTACTTC
D: NA; V: TRBV5-1; size: NA; J: TRBJ2-4; CDR3: CASSRELGIQYF; DNA: TGCGCCAGCAGTCGGGAACTGGGTATTCAGTACTTC
D: NA; V: TRBV7-9; size: NA; J: TRBJ1-2; CDR3: CASSLALSKQNFNYGYTF; DNA: TGTGCCAGCAGCTTAGCGCTATCCAAGCAGAATTTTAACTATGGCTACACCTTC
D: TRBD1; V: TRBV13; size: NA; J: TRBJ2-7; CDR3: CASSPTPQQGAYEQYF; DNA: TGTGCCAGCAGCCCCACACCACAACAGGGGGCCTACGAGCAGTACTTC
D: TRBD1; V: TRBV20-1; size: many; J: TRBJ1-5; CDR3: CSARDWTDRGVQPQHF; DNA: TGCAGTGCTAGAGATTGGACGGACAGGGGAGTTCAGCCCCAGCATTTT
D: TRBD1; V: TRBV2; size: many; J: TRBJ1-1; CDR3: CASSEPGGRTEAFF; DNA: TGTGCCAGCAGTGAACCAGGGGGTAGAACTGAAGCTTTCTTT
D: NA; V: TRBV29-1; size: NA; J: TRBJ2-1; CDR3: CSVARTTYNEQFF; DNA: TGCAGCGTTGCACGAACAACATACAATGAGCAGTTCTTC
D: NA; V: TRBV4-1; size: NA; J: TRBJ2-3; CDR3: CASSQDVVSTDTQYF; DNA: TGCGCCAGCAGCCAAGATGTGGTGAGCACAGATACGCAGTATTTT
D: NA; V: TRBV2; size: many; J: TRBJ1-1; CDR3: CASSNLLPHGLNTEAFF; DNA: TGTGCCAGCAGTAACCTCCTACCCCACGGGCTGAACACTGAAGCTTTCTTT
D: NA; V: TRBV9; size: few; J: TRBJ2-1; CDR3: CASSIPSAVNEQFF; DNA: TGTGCCAGCAGCATCCCTAGTGCAGTAAATGAGCAGTTCTTC
D: NA; V: TRBV20-1; size: many; J: TRBJ2-7; CDR3: CSARAPGQSPYEQYF; DNA: TGCAGTGCTAGAGCCCCGGGACAATCCCCCTACGAGCAGTACTTC
D: NA; V: TRBV30; size: NA; J: TRBJ1-5; CDR3: CAWRRDGRGNQPQHF; DNA: TGTGCCTGGAGGAGGGATGGTAGAGGCAATCAGCCCCAGCATTTT
D: TRBD2; V: TRBV6-6; size: NA; J: TRBJ2-3; CDR3: CASSYTAGESTDTQYF; DNA: TGTGCCAGCAGTTACACGGCGGGGGAAAGCACAGATACGCAGTATTTT